These T cell receptor beta chains were read from a single sample in a study of blood T cells in healthy people across ages. TCRdb analysed the 5' RACE reads with MiXCR anew, one entry per CDR3 protein. This table has 630,000 or so distinct CDR3 sequences, about 30% appearing once. Sequenced sample: blood. These receptors were taken from a woman of 80 years or more in good health. Each CDR3 is given with its conserved first and last residue.

V,CDR3
TRBV6-1,CASSGAGTVNEKLFF
TRBV7-9,CASSSGGRNQPQHF
TRBV5-1,CASSLPSGSAQTQYF
TRBV23-1,CASSQKAIYGYTF
TRBV20-1,CSAPRGRSSYNEQFF
TRBV5-1,CASSYTGTSIFNEQYF
TRBV20-1,CSARPRTANSYNEQFF
TRBV29-1,CSVAGYVTEAFF
TRBV7-6,CASSPAANSPLHF
TRBV7-2,CASSKDGLSNQPQHF
TRBV29-1,CSAEGTGGSNEKLFF
TRBV29-1,CSVGGGSGTYEQYF
TRBV7-9,CASKTRRGTGGEEPQHF
TRBV5-5,CASSITGQGTYGYTF
TRBV9,CASSDAWGETNGYTF
TRBV30,CAWNRNGGPYNEQYF
TRBV7-9,CASSLLQRLSTDTQYF
TRBV28,CASSLLRTEKETQYF
TRBV5-1,CASSTGLNTGELFF
TRBV4-3,CASSQETGFDYGYTF
TRBV6-5,CASSPLGPQSGYNEQFF
TRBV6-5,CASSVTGQGNEQYF
TRBV5-5,CASSPGLGRNTGELFF
TRBV12-5,CASGFASGQGFYEQYF
TRBV5-1,CASSVDRSSYNEQYF
TRBV15,CATSRDTGIYGYTF
TRBV11-2,CASSIDRGRRGNTIYF
TRBV5-1,CASSYRTSSDTEAFF
TRBV20-1,CSATPGTSTDTQYF
TRBV4-3,CASSRQGAEQFF
TRBV12-5,CASGGPADNNEQFF
TRBV30,CAWSGSRGQETQYF
TRBV7-2,CASSAHWGAPNTQYF
TRBV5-4,CASSRTGETDTQYF
TRBV12-3/TRBV12-4,CASSLGQSYNSPLHF
TRBV20-1,CSALDRFYNEQFF
TRBV24-1,CATSEVQSQPQHF
TRBV27,CASSLGGWGQPQHF
TRBV24-1,CATSDPASGRNEQFF
TRBV6-5,CASSLGQALYNEQFF
TRBV30,CAWRRAGSSYEQYF
TRBV7-9,CASSSQTGWPRVVGNTEAFF
TRBV28,CASSPAGGWGYGYTF
TRBV4-2,CASSQGLLAGRGDEQFF
TRBV11-2,CASSLVRAIQYF
TRBV5-4,CASSPLGGTGAGELFF
TRBV7-2,CASSLTSGLKGGEQFF
TRBV3-1,CASSQDYSGYTF
TRBV5-6,CASGWGHRDTEAFF
TRBV13,CASSSSGTGYEQYF
TRBV6-5,CASSYPGLALNEQYF
TRBV5-1,CASSSSTAGNTEAFF
TRBV7-3,CSSSLSGGPNNEQFF
TRBV20-1,CSASFQTYEQYF
TRBV19,CATLTPGQGANYGYTF
TRBV19,CASSIRSPGELFF
TRBV30,CAWRMTENTEAFF
TRBV20-1,CSAGLGDNEQYF